Listed below are T cell receptor beta chains from one sample, sequenced in a study of blood T cell repertoires in COVID-19. Sequencing used immunoSEQ multiplex PCR; TCRdb keeps in-frame clones, though not all of them. Among over 110,000 clones, around 81% were seen once, and the ten largest hold roughly 8.2%. Sequences were obtained from peripheral blood. These receptors came from a human donor in a cohort sampled during active COVID-19. The CDR3 runs from the conserved cysteine through the conserved F or W. Each record gives: clone size, V gene, D gene, J gene, CDR3 protein, CDR3 DNA. D genes are given only for firm matches. Clone sizes are given selectively: once, few, many, or a class where the clone is expanded.

>once|TRBV5-6|-|TRBJ2-7
CASSFEQSDAQYF
TGTGCCAGCAGCTTTGAGCAAAGCGACGCGCAGTACTTC
>-|TRBV5-1|-|TRBJ2-7
CASSLEPGIYYEQYF
TGCGCCAGCAGCTTGGAACCGGGAATATATTACGAGCAGTACTTC
>-|TRBV28|-|TRBJ1-2
CASSLGNYGYTF
TGTGCCAGCAGTTTAGGCAACTATGGCTACACCTTC
>-|TRBV7-2|TRBD2|TRBJ2-7
CASSYSGRDYEQYF
TGTGCCAGCAGCTATAGCGGGAGGGACTACGAGCAGTACTTC
>-|TRBV11-1|TRBD1|TRBJ2-5
CASSPRDRGYQETQYF
TGTGCCAGCAGCCCCCGGGACAGGGGGTACCAAGAGACCCAGTACTTC
>many|TRBV7-2|TRBD2|TRBJ2-7
CASSTQAGAGYEQYF
TGTGCCAGCAGCACCCAAGCGGGAGCGGGCTACGAGCAGTACTTC
>-|TRBV9|TRBD1|TRBJ2-3
CASSVAKLGDRSTDTQYF
TGTGCCAGCAGCGTAGCTAAGTTGGGGGACAGGAGCACAGATACGCAGTATTTT
>once|TRBV5-6|-|TRBJ1-2
CASSLSRAGYTF
TGTGCCAGCAGCTTGTCACGAGCGGGCTACACCTTC
>once|TRBV6-5|TRBD2|TRBJ2-2
CASRQLADTGELFF
TGTGCCAGCAGACAACTAGCGGACACCGGGGAGCTGTTTTTT
>-|TRBV6-5|TRBD1|TRBJ1-5
CASTRDRYSNQPQHF
TGTGCCAGCACCAGGGACAGATATAGCAATCAGCCCCAGCATTTT
>-|TRBV28|TRBD2|TRBJ2-7
CASIPGTSGSAYDEQYF
TGTGCCAGCATTCCAGGGACTAGCGGGAGCGCGTATGACGAGCAGTACTTC
>-|TRBV27|TRBD1|TRBJ1-2
CASRTPGTGGNGYTF
TGTGCCAGCAGGACTCCCGGGACAGGGGGCAATGGCTACACCTTC
>-|TRBV5-1|TRBD1|TRBJ2-5
CASSLGTGALYQETQYF
TGCGCCAGCAGCTTGGGGACAGGCGCCCTGTACCAAGAGACCCAGTACTTC
>-|TRBV7-3|TRBD1|TRBJ2-7
CASSEGTAIYYEQYF
TGTGCCAGCAGCGAAGGGACAGCCATCTACTACGAGCAGTACTTC
>-|TRBV28|TRBD1|TRBJ1-2
CASRSLYDRGRNYGYTF
TGTGCCAGCAGATCCCTTTACGACAGGGGGCGCAACTATGGCTACACCTTC
>-|TRBV12-3/TRBV12-4|-|TRBJ2-2
CASVSGNTGELFF
TGTGCCAGCGTTAGCGGGAACACCGGGGAGCTGTTTTTT
>once|TRBV18|TRBD2|TRBJ2-7
CASSPASGAYEQYF
TGTGCCAGCTCACCGGCTAGCGGTGCCTACGAGCAGTACTTC
>-|TRBV4-2|-|TRBJ2-1
CASSATYNEQFF
TGTGCCAGCAGCGCGACCTACAATGAGCAGTTCTTC
>-|TRBV19|-|TRBJ1-5
CASSPPGIVESNQPQHF
TGTGCCAGTAGTCCCCCAGGGATAGTGGAAAGCAATCAGCCCCAGCATTTT
>few|TRBV7-9|-|TRBJ2-5
CASSSPPQETQYF
TGTGCCAGCAGCTCCCCCCCACAAGAGACCCAGTACTTC
>-|TRBV3-1/TRBV3-2|-|TRBJ1-2
CASSQGGFAYGYTF
TGTGCCAGCAGCCAGGGGGGGTTTGCCTATGGCTACACCTTC
>few|TRBV27|TRBD1|TRBJ1-5
CASSFGGQSGQPQHF
TGTGCCAGCAGTTTCGGGGGACAGAGTGGTCAGCCCCAGCATTTT
>-|TRBV19|TRBD2|TRBJ2-4
CASSIVAGGIQYF
TGTGCCAGTAGTATAGTTGCGGGGGGCATTCAGTACTTC
>-|TRBV6-5|-|TRBJ2-1
CASSLTTVYNEQFF
TGTGCCAGCAGCCTGACGACAGTGTACAATGAGCAGTTCTTC
>-|TRBV7-2|TRBD2|TRBJ2-5
CASSLVGTSVETQYF
TGTGCCAGCAGCTTAGTTGGGACTAGCGTGGAGACCCAGTACTTC
>-|TRBV5-6|-|TRBJ2-5
CASSLEAGGGETQYF
TGTGCCAGCAGCTTGGAGGCAGGGGGAGGTGAGACCCAGTACTTC